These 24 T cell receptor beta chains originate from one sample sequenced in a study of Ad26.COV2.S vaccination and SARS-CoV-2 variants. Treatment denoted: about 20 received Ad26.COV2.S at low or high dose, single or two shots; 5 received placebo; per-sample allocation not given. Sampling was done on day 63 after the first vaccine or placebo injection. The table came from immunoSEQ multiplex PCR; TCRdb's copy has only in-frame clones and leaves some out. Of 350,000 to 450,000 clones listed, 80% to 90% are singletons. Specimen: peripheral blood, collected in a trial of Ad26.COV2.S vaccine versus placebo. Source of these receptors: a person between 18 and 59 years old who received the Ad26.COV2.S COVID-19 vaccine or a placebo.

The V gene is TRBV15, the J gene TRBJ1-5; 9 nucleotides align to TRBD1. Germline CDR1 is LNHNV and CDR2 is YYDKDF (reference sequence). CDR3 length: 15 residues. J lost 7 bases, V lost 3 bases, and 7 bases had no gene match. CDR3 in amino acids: CATSSETGGEQPQHF. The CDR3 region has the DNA TGTGCCACCAGCAGTGAGACAGGGGGAGAACAGCCCCAGCATTTT.

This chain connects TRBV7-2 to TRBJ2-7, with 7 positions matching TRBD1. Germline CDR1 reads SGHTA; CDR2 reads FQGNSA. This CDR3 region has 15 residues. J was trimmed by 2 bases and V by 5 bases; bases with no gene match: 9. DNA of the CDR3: TGTGCCAGCAGCCTAATGGGACAGAACACCTACGAGCAGTACTTC. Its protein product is CASSLMGQNTYEQYF.

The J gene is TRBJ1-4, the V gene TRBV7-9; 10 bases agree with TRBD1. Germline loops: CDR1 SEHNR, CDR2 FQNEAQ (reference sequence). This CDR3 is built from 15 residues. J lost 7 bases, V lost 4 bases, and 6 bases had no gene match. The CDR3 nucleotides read TGTGCCAGCAGCTCGACAGGGGGCGCGGGTGAAAAACTGTTTTTT. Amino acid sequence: CASSSTGGAGEKLFF.

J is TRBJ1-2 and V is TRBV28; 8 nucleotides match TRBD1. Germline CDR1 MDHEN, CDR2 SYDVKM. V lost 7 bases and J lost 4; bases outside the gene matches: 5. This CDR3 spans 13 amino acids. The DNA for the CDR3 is TGTGCCAGCACCCTCAGGGGGCCCTATGGCTACACCTTC. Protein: CASTLRGPYGYTF.

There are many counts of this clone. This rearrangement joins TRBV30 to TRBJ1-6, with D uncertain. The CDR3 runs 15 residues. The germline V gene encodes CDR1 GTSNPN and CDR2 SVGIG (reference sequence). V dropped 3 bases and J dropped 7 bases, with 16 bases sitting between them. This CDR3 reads CAWRYLGSINSPLHF. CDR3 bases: TGTGCCTGGAGGTACCTAGGTAGTATCAATTCACCCCTCCACTTT.

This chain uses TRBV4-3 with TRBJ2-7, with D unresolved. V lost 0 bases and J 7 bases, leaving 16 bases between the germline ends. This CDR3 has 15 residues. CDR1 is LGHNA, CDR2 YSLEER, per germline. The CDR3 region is CASSQDRLLAGEQYF. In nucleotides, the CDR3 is TGCGCCAGCAGCCAAGATAGGCTCTTAGCTGGGGAGCAGTACTTC.

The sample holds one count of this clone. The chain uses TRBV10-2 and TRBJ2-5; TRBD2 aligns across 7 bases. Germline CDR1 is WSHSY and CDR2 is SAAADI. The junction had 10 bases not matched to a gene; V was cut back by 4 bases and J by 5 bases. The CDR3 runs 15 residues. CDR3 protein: CASSVQRGVLETQYF. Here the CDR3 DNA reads TGCGCCAGCAGTGTTCAACGGGGGGTGCTGGAGACCCAGTACTTC.

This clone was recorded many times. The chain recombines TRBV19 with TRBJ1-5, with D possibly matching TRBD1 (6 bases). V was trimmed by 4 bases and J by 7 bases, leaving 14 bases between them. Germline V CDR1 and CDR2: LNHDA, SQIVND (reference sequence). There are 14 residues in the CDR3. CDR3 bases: TGTGCCAGTAGTAGGGGGCAAATTAGCCAGCCCCAGCATTTT. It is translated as CASSRGQISQPQHF. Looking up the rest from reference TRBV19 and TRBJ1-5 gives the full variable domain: DGGITQSPKYLFRKEGQNVTLSCEQNLNHDAMYWYRQDPGQGLRLIYYSQIVNDFQKGDIAEGYSVSREKKESFPLTVTSAQKNPTAFYLCASSRGQISQPQHFGDGTRLSIL.

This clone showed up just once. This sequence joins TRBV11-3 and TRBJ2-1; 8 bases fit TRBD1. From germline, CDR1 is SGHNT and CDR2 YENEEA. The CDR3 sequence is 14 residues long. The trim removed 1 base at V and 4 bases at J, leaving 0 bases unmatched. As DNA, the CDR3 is TGTGCCAGCAGCTTAGGGGACAGGTACAATGAGCAGTTCTTC. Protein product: CASSLGDRYNEQFF.

The CDR3 bases are TGTGCCAGTAAAGCTAGCGGGGGGAGATACGAGCAGTACTTC. Its protein is CASKASGGRYEQYF. The chain employs TRBV19 and TRBJ2-7, with 11 bases lining up with TRBD2. Germline lookup yields CDR1 LNHDA and CDR2 SQIVND (reference sequence). This CDR3 has 14 residues. J lost 4 bases, V lost 7 bases, and 6 bases had no gene match.

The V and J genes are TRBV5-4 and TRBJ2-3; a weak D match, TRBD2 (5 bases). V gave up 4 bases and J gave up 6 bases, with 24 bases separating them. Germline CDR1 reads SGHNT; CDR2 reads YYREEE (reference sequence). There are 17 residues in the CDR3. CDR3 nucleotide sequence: TGTGCCAGCAGCCCGAGCAGAGGAGGTGTCGAGCGGGATACGCAGTATTTT. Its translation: CASSPSRGGVERDTQYF.

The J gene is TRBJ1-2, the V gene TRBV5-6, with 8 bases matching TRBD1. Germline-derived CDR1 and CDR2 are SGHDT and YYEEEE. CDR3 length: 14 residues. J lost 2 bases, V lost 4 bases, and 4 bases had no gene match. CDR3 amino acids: CASSPRTGNYGYTF. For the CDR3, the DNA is TGTGCCAGCAGCCCACGGACAGGGAACTATGGCTACACCTTC.

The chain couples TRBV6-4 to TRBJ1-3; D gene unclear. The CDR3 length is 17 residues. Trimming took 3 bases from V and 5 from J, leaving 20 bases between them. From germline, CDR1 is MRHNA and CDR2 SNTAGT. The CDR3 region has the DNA TGTGCCAGCAGTGAGATTGGGTTGCGGGTAGTAAGAAACACCATATATTTT. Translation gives CASSEIGLRVVRNTIYF.

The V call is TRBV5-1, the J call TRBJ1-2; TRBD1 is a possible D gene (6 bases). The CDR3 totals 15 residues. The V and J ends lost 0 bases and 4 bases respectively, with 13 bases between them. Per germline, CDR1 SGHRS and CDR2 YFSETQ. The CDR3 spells CASSLALQGGYGYTF. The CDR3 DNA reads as TGCGCCAGCAGCTTGGCCCTACAGGGCGGCTATGGCTACACCTTC.

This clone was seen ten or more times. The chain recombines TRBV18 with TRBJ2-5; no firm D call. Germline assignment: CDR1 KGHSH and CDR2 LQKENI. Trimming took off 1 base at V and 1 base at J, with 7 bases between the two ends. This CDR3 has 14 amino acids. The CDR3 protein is CASSPLASQETQYF. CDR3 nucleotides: TGTGCCAGCTCACCACTGGCCAGCCAAGAGACCCAGTACTTC.

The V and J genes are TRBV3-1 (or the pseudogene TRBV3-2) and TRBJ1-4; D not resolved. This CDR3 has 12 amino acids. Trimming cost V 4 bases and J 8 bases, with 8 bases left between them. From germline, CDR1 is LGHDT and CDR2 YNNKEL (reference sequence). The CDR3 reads CASSPTAEKLFF. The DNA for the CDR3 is TGTGCCAGCAGCCCCACGGCAGAAAAACTGTTTTTT.

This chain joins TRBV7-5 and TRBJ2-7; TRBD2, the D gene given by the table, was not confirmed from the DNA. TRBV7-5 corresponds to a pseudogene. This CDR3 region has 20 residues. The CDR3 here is CVRSLPGTDGTSATDYEQYF. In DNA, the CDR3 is TGTGTCAGAAGCCTCCCGGGGACAGACGGGACTAGCGCGACTGACTACGAGCAGTACTTC.

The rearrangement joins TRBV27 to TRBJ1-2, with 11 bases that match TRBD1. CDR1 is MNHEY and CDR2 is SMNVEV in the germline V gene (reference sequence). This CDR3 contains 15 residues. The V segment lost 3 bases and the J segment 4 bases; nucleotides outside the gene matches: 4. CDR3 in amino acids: CASSFGGTGGYGYTF. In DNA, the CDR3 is TGTGCCAGCAGTTTCGGGGGGACAGGGGGCTATGGCTACACCTTC.

The CDR3 DNA reads as TGTGCCAGCAGCTTAACAACTATTGGGACTGAAGCTTTCTTT. Its protein is CASSLTTIGTEAFF. The chain carries TRBV7-9 and TRBJ1-1, with no clear D. This CDR3 region has 14 residues. V lost 2 bases and J 5 bases, leaving 12 bases between the germline ends. Germline values: CDR1 SEHNR, CDR2 FQNEAQ (reference sequence).

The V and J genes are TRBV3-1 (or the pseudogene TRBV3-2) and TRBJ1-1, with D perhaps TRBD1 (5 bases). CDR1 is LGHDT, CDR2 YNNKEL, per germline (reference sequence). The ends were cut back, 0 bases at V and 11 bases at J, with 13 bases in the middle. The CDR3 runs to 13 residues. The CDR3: CASSQEDTAKAFF. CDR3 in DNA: TGTGCCAGCAGCCAAGAGGACACAGCCAAGGCTTTCTTT.

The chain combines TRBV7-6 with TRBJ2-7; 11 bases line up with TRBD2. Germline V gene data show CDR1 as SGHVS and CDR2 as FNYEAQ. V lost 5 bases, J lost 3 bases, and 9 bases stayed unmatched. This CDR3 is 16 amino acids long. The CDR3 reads CASSPAPGLAVYEQYF. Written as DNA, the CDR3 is TGTGCCAGCAGCCCAGCCCCGGGACTAGCGGTCTACGAGCAGTACTTC. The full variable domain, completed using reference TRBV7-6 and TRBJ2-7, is GAGVSQSPRYKVTKRGQDVALRCDPISGHVSLYWYRQALGQGPEFLTYFNYEAQQDKSGLPNDRFSAERPEGSISTLTIQRTEQRDSAMYRCASSPAPGLAVYEQYFGPGTRLTVT.

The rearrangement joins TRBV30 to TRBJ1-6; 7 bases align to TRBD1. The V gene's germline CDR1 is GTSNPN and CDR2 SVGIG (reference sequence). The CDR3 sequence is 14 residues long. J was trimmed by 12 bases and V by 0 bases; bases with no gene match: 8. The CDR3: CAWSVGQGGIPLHF. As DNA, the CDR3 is TGTGCCTGGAGTGTAGGGCAGGGGGGCATACCCCTCCACTTT. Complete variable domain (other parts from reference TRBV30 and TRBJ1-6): SQTIHQWPATLVQPVGSPLSLECTVEGTSNPNLYWYRQAAGRGLQLLFYSVGIGQISSEVPQNLSASRPQDRQFILSSKKLLLSDSGFYLCAWSVGQGGIPLHFGNGTRLTVT.

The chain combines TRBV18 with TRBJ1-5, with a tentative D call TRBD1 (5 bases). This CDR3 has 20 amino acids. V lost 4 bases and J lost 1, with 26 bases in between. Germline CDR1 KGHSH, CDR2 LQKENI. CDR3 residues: CASSRSHALDRQGSNQPQHF. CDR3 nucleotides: TGTGCCAGCTCACGTTCTCACGCCCTCGACAGACAAGGAAGCAATCAGCCCCAGCATTTT.

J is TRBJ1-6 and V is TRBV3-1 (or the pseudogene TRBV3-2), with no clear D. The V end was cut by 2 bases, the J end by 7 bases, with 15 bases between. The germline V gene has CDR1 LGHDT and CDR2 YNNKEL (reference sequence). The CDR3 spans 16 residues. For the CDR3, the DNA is TGTGCCAGCAGCCAACTCGGAGCGCCGCGAAATTCACCCCTCCACTTT. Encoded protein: CASSQLGAPRNSPLHF.